Listed below are T cell receptor beta chains from one sample, sequenced in a study of CD8 T cells in ankylosing spondylitis. TCRdb analysed the 5' RACE reads with MiXCR anew, one entry per CDR3 protein. The table lists around 300,000 distinct CDR3 sequences, around 10% of them singletons. The sample consisted of blood, either unsorted or a sorted T cell fraction (not recorded which). The receptors originated from a female donor with ankylosing spondylitis or in good health (not recorded which). The conserved cysteine and the conserved F or W are not part of the CDR3 here. The order of the fields is CDR3 protein, J gene, V gene.

CDR3 protein: ASSLRQESNQPQH
J gene: TRBJ1-5
V gene: TRBV5-5

CDR3 protein: SATNRGSVNTEAF
J gene: TRBJ1-1
V gene: TRBV20-1

CDR3 protein: ASSRSPGTDTQY
J gene: TRBJ2-3
V gene: TRBV7-2

CDR3 protein: SVEGQGNYEQY
J gene: TRBJ2-7
V gene: TRBV29-1

CDR3 protein: ASSPGVAGVNIQY
J gene: TRBJ2-4
V gene: TRBV12-3/TRBV12-4

CDR3 protein: ATSPRQGGYQPQH
J gene: TRBJ1-5
V gene: TRBV15

CDR3 protein: ASSKGLAGGSYNEQF
J gene: TRBJ2-1
V gene: TRBV18

CDR3 protein: ASSHESTGELF
J gene: TRBJ2-2
V gene: TRBV28

CDR3 protein: ASSQDRLSGVGYT
J gene: TRBJ1-2
V gene: TRBV4-2

CDR3 protein: ASTITSGETDTQY
J gene: TRBJ2-3
V gene: TRBV5-1

CDR3 protein: ASSYSPGAAYEQY
J gene: TRBJ2-7
V gene: TRBV6-5

CDR3 protein: ASSLSGGILNTEAF
J gene: TRBJ1-1
V gene: TRBV28

CDR3 protein: ASSLYVGTYEQY
J gene: TRBJ2-7
V gene: TRBV7-8

CDR3 protein: SAGDRGQGSEQF
J gene: TRBJ2-1
V gene: TRBV20-1

CDR3 protein: ASSGRDSLYNEQF
J gene: TRBJ2-1
V gene: TRBV5-4

CDR3 protein: ASRLHPNTEAF
J gene: TRBJ1-1
V gene: TRBV6-4

CDR3 protein: ASSLAGPQHNEQF
J gene: TRBJ2-1
V gene: TRBV5-1

CDR3 protein: SGWGPQNNEQF
J gene: TRBJ2-1
V gene: TRBV29-1

CDR3 protein: SASGQTSSYEQY
J gene: TRBJ2-7
V gene: TRBV20-1

CDR3 protein: ASSLGTGVGNEQF
J gene: TRBJ2-1
V gene: TRBV28

CDR3 protein: ASSHVRQGDTGTKNIQY
J gene: TRBJ2-4
V gene: TRBV27

CDR3 protein: ASSPKTGGRGDTQY
J gene: TRBJ2-3
V gene: TRBV7-8

CDR3 protein: ASSKNVNTGELF
J gene: TRBJ2-2
V gene: TRBV18

CDR3 protein: ASRTGQEEKLF
J gene: TRBJ1-4
V gene: TRBV28

CDR3 protein: ASSKNGVGETQY
J gene: TRBJ2-5
V gene: TRBV14

CDR3 protein: ASSVTAGVGNTIY
J gene: TRBJ1-3
V gene: TRBV5-1

CDR3 protein: ASSPTGQAREGEQF
J gene: TRBJ2-1
V gene: TRBV28

CDR3 protein: ASSLSPGNTIY
J gene: TRBJ1-3
V gene: TRBV5-1

CDR3 protein: ASSQVRYEQY
J gene: TRBJ2-7
V gene: TRBV3-1

CDR3 protein: ASSLDRAETQY
J gene: TRBJ2-5
V gene: TRBV5-1

CDR3 protein: SARDRSSQKTQY
J gene: TRBJ2-5
V gene: TRBV20-1

CDR3 protein: ASSFPGLAGWEQF
J gene: TRBJ2-1
V gene: TRBV7-2

CDR3 protein: ASSWDRNNQPQH
J gene: TRBJ1-5
V gene: TRBV5-5

CDR3 protein: ATNLNTGELF
J gene: TRBJ2-2
V gene: TRBV25-1

CDR3 protein: ASSTRRGLAGYDEQF
J gene: TRBJ2-1
V gene: TRBV5-1

CDR3 protein: ASSYWAGGYT
J gene: TRBJ1-2
V gene: TRBV6-5

CDR3 protein: ASSTGTVRYEQY
J gene: TRBJ2-7
V gene: TRBV5-1

CDR3 protein: ASSFGYRSPDEQY
J gene: TRBJ2-7
V gene: TRBV5-5

CDR3 protein: SADTGGTAQETQY
J gene: TRBJ2-5
V gene: TRBV20-1

CDR3 protein: ASSYRSRNSPLH
J gene: TRBJ1-6
V gene: TRBV28

CDR3 protein: ASSLPGLAVAQQY
J gene: TRBJ2-7
V gene: TRBV6-1

CDR3 protein: ASRSRDGLYEQY
J gene: TRBJ2-7
V gene: TRBV6-6

CDR3 protein: ASSLTEGITGNTIY
J gene: TRBJ1-3
V gene: TRBV5-5

CDR3 protein: ATSDLSLAGSTDTQY
J gene: TRBJ2-3
V gene: TRBV24-1

CDR3 protein: ASSLGATGGGTGELF
J gene: TRBJ2-2
V gene: TRBV5-1

CDR3 protein: SAKGTYNQPQH
J gene: TRBJ1-5
V gene: TRBV20-1

CDR3 protein: AIPEAGRTEAF
J gene: TRBJ1-1
V gene: TRBV6-1

CDR3 protein: ASSSTSSGAF
J gene: TRBJ1-1
V gene: TRBV11-2

CDR3 protein: ASSYSGPYTQY
J gene: TRBJ2-3
V gene: TRBV7-2

CDR3 protein: ASSAQTELYEQY
J gene: TRBJ2-7
V gene: TRBV5-1

CDR3 protein: ASSEGAPSQQNIQY
J gene: TRBJ2-4
V gene: TRBV6-1

CDR3 protein: ASSYPTLGSNTGELF
J gene: TRBJ2-2
V gene: TRBV6-2/TRBV6-3

CDR3 protein: SARRGYEQY
J gene: TRBJ2-7
V gene: TRBV20-1